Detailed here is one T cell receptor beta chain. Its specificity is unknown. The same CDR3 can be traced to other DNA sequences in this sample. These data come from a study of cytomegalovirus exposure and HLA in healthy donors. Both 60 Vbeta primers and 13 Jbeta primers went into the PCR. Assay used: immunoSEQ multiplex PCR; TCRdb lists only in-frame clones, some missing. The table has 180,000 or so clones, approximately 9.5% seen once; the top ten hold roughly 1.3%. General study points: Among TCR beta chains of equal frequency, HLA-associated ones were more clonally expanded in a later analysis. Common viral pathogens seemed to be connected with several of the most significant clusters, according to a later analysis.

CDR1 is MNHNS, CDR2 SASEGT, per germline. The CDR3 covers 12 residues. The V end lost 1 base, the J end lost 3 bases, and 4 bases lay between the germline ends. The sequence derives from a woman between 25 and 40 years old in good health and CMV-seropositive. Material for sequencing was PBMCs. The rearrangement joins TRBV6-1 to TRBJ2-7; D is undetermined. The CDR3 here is CASSEVLYEQYF. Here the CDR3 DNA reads TGTGCCAGCAGTGAAGTCCTCTACGAGCAGTACTTC.